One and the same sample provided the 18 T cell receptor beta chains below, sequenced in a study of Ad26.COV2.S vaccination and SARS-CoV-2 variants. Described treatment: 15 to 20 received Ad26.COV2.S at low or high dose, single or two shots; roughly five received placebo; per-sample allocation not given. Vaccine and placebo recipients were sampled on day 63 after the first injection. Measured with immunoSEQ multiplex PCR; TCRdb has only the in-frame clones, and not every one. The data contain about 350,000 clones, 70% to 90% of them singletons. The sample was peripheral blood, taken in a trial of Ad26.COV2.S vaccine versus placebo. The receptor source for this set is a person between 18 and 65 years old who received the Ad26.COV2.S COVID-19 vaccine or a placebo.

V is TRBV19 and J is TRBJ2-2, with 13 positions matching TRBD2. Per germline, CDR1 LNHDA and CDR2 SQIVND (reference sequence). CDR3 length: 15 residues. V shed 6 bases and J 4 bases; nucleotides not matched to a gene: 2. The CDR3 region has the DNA TGTGCCAGTAGCGGACTAGCGGGGGTCACCGGGGAGCTGTTTTTT. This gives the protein CASSGLAGVTGELFF.

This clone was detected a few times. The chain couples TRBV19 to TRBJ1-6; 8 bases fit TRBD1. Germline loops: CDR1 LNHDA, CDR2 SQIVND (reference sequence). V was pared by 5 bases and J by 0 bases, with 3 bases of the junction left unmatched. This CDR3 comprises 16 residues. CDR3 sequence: CASSLTGGSYNSPLHF. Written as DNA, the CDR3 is TGTGCCAGTAGTCTCACAGGGGGCTCCTATAATTCACCCCTCCACTTT.

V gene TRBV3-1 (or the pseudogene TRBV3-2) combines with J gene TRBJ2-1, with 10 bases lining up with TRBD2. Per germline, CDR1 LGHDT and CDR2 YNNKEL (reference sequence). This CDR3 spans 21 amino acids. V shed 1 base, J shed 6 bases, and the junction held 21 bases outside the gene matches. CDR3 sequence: CASSQVIRTSGTQCYGNEQFF. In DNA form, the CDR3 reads TGTGCCAGCAGCCAAGTTATTCGGACTAGCGGTACCCAATGTTATGGCAATGAGCAGTTCTTC.

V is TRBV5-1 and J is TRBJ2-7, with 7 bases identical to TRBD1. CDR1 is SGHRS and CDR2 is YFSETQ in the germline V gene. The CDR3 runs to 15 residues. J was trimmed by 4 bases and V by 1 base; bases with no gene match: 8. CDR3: CASSLRAGGWYEQYF. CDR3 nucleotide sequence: TGCGCCAGCAGCTTGCGGGCAGGGGGTTGGTACGAGCAGTACTTC.

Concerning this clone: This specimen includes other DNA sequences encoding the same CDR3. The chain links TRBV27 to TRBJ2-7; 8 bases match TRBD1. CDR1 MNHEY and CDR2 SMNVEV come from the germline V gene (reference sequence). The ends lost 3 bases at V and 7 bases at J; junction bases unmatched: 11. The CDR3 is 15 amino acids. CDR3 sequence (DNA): TGTGCCAGCAGTTTTGGGCGGCAGGGGGCGGGGGAGCAGTACTTC. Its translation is CASSFGRQGAGEQYF.

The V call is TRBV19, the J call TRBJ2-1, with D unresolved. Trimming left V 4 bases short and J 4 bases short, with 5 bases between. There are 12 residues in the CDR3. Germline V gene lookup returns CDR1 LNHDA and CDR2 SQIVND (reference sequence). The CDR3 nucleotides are TGTGCCAGTAGTACGGATTACAATGAGCAGTTCTTC. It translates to CASSTDYNEQFF.

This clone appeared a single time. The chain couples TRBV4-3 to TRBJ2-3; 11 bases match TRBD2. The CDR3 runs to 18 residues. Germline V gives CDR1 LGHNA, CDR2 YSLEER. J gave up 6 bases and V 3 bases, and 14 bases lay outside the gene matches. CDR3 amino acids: CASSQGLAGGRLGDTQYF. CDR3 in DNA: TGCGCCAGCAGCCAGGGGCTAGCGGGAGGCCGGCTCGGGGATACGCAGTATTTT.

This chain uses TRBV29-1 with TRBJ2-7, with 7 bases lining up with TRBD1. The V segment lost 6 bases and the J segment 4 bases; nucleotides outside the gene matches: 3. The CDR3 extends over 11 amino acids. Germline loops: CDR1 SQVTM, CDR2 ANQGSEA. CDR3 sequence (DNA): TGCAGCGTGGGACAGAAGTACGAGCAGTACTTC. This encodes CSVGQKYEQYF.

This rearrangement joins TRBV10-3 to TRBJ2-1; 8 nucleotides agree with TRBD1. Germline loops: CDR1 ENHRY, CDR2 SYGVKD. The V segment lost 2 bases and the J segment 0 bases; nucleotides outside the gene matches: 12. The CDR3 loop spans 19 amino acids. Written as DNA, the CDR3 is TGTGCCATCAGTGAGCACCGAGACAGGGGAACTAGCTCCTACAATGAGCAGTTCTTC. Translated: CAISEHRDRGTSSYNEQFF.

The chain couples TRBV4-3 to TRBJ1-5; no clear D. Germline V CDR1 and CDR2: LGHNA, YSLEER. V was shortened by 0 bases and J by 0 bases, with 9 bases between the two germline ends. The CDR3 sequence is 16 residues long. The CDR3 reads CASSQDLQYSNQPQHF. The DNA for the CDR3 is TGCGCCAGCAGCCAAGATTTACAGTATAGCAATCAGCCCCAGCATTTT.

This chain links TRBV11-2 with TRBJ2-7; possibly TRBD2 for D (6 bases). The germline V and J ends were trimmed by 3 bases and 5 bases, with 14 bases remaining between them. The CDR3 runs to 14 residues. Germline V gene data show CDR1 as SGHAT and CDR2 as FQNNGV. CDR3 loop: CASSLSTGENEQYF. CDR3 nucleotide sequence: TGTGCCAGCAGCTTGTCCACGGGAGAAAACGAGCAGTACTTC.

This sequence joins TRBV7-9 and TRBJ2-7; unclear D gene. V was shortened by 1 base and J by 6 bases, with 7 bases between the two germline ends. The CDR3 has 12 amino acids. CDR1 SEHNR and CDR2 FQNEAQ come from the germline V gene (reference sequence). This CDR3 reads CASSLEYGEQYF. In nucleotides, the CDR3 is TGTGCCAGCAGCTTAGAGTATGGCGAGCAGTACTTC.

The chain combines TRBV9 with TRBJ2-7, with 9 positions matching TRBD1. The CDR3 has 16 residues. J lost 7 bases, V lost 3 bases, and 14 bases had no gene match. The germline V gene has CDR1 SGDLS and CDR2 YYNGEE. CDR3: CASSATGTGNRGEQYF. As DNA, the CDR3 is TGTGCCAGCAGCGCCACCGGGACAGGGAATAGGGGGGAGCAGTACTTC.

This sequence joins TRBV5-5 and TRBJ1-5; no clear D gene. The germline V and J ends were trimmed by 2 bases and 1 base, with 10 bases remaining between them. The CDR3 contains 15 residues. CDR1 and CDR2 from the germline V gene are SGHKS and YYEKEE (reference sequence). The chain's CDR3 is CASSFGTPSNQPQHF. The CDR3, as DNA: TGTGCCAGCAGCTTCGGCACGCCGAGCAATCAGCCCCAGCATTTT.

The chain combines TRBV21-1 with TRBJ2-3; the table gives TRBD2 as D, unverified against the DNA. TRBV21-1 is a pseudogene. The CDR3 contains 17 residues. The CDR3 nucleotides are TGTGCCAGCAGCAAAGCGCAGCGGTGGGCGAGAACAGATACGCAGTATTTT. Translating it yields CASSKAQRWARTDTQYF.

CDR3 nucleotides: TGCGCCAGCAGCTTGGGGGTTGGACCCTACGAGCAGTACTTC. Residues: CASSLGVGPYEQYF. The V call is TRBV5-1, the J call TRBJ2-7, with D hard to call. There are 14 residues in the CDR3. Trimming left V 0 bases short and J 2 bases short, with 9 bases between. The V gene's germline CDR1 is SGHRS and CDR2 YFSETQ.

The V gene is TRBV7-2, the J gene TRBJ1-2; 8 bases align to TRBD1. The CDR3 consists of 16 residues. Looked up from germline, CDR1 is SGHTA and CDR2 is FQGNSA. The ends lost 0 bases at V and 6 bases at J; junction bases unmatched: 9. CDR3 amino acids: CASSLALQTGADGYTF. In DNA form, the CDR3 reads TGTGCCAGCAGCTTAGCGCTACAGACAGGGGCGGATGGCTACACCTTC.

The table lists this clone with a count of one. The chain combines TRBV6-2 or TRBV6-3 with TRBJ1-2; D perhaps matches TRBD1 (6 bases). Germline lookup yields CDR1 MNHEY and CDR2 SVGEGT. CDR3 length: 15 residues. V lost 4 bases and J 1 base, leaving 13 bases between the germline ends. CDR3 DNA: TGTGCCAGCAGTTTCCGGACAGCCTTTAACTATGGCTACACCTTC. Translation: CASSFRTAFNYGYTF.